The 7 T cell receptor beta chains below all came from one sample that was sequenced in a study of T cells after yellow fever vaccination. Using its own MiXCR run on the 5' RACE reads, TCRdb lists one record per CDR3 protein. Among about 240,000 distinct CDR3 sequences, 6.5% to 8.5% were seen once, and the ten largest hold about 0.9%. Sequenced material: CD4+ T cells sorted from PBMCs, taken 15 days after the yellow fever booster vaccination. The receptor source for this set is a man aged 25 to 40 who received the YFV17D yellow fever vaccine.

CDR3 bases: TGCAGTGCTAGAGACAGGGTTACGCAGTATTTT. Residues: CSARDRVTQYF. This chain connects TRBV20-1 to TRBJ2-3, with a tentative D call TRBD1 (5 bases). Germline V gives CDR1 DFQATT, CDR2 SNEGSKA (reference sequence). V lost 0 bases and J 8 bases, leaving 6 bases between the germline ends. The CDR3 loop spans 11 amino acids.

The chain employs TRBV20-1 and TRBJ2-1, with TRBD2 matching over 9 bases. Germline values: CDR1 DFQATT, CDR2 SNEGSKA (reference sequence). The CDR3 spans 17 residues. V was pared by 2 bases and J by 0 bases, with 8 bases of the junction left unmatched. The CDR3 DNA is TGCAGTGCTAGAAGCGCTAGCGGGGATGACTCCTACAATGAGCAGTTCTTC. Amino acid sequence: CSARSASGDDSYNEQFF.

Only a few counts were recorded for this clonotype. CDR3 region: CASSVGQPSNQPQHF. The CDR3 DNA reads TGTGCCAGCAGTGTGGGACAGCCTAGCAATCAGCCCCAGCATTTT. V usage is TRBV12-3 or TRBV12-4 and J usage is TRBJ1-5; 7 positions match TRBD1. The CDR3 totals 15 residues. With V trimmed by 5 bases and J by 0 bases, 4 bases remained unmatched.

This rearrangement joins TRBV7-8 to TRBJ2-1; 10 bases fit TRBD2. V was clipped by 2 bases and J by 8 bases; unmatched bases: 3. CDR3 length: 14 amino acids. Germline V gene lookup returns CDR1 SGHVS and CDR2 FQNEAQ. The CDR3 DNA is TGTGCCAGCAGCTTAACCGGGACTAGCGATGAGCAGTTCTTC. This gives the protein CASSLTGTSDEQFF.

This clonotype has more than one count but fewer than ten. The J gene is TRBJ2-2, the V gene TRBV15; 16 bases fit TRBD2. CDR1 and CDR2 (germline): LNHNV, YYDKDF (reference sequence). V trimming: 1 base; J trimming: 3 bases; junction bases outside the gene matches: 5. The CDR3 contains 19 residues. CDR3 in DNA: TGTGCCACCAGCAGAGTCAAGGGACTAGCGGGAGGGTACACCGGGGAGCTGTTTTTT. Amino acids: CATSRVKGLAGGYTGELFF.

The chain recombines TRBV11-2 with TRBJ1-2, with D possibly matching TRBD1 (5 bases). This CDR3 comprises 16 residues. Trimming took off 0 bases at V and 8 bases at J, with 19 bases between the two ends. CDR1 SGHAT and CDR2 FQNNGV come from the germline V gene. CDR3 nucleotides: TGTGCCAGCAGCTTAGAAGGACACGGAACTTCAGTGGGCTACACCTTC. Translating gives CASSLEGHGTSVGYTF.

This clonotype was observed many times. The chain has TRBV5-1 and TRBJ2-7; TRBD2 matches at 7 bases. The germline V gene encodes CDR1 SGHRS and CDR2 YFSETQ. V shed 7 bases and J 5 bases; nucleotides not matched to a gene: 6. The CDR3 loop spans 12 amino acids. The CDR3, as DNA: TGCGCCAGCGCCAGGGCGGGAGACGAGCAGTACTTC. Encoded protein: CASARAGDEQYF.